Below, one T cell receptor (beta chain) is given with its context. The antigen remains undetermined. Sequencing was performed with immunoSEQ multiplex PCR; in TCRdb, only in-frame clones are kept and a portion is missing. The sample has about 140,000 clones; roughly 92% are singletons. This entry comes from a study of T cell responses to AZD1222 COVID-19 vaccine. Study summary: Second-dose schedules of about 4 or about 12 weeks were combined. Findings and caveats of the study: With two AZD1222 doses given, Spike-specific TCR breadth and depth both rose.

CDR3 length equals 15 residues. V lost 1 base and J 1 base, leaving 10 bases between the germline ends. Germline assignment: CDR1 SEHNR and CDR2 FQNEAQ (reference sequence). The clonotype originates from an adult in good health. The chain links TRBV7-9 to TRBJ2-5, with D possibly matching TRBD2 (5 bases). Sequencing used peripheral blood, obtained on day 0 of AZD1222 vaccination. In nucleotides, the CDR3 is TGTGCCAGCAGCTTAGTGGTAGCGCTCCAAGAGACCCAGTACTTC. Its translation: CASSLVVALQETQYF.